This record looks at one T cell receptor beta chain sequence and its context. The target antigen is unknown. This sample stems from a study of cytomegalovirus exposure and HLA in healthy donors. The study ran its PCR with 60 Vbeta and 13 Jbeta primers. The protocol was immunoSEQ multiplex PCR, while the TCRdb copy is restricted to in-frame clones and leaves out a portion. The data contain about 110,000 clones, about 83% of them singletons. Study findings and constraints: A later analysis associated roughly 15,000 TCR beta sequences with HLA alleles at a 0.05 false discovery rate.

The CDR3 spans 15 residues. V lost 0 bases, J lost 2 bases, and 10 bases lay in between. CDR1 and CDR2 from the germline V gene are LNHNV and YYDKDF (reference sequence). Donors were nominally healthy when sampled, though unrecorded immune exposures were likely. The chain links TRBV15 to TRBJ1-2; D remains ambiguous. The sample consisted of PBMCs. This sequence originates from a man younger than 35 in good health and CMV-seronegative. The CDR3 nucleotides are TGTGCCACCAGCAGAGAACAGCCACCAAACTATGGCTACACCTTC. Translating it yields CATSREQPPNYGYTF. Complete variable domain (other parts from reference TRBV15 and TRBJ1-2): DAMVIQNPRYQVTQFGKPVTLSCSQTLNHNVMYWYQQKSSQAPKLLFHYYDKDFNNEADTPDNFQSRRPNTSFCFLDIRSPGLGDTAMYLCATSREQPPNYGYTFGSGTRLTVV.